This T cell receptor beta chain was observed in a study of Graves' ophthalmopathy and Graves' hyperthyroidism. RNA transcripts provided the template for amplifying TCR beta CDR3 regions. First-round RT-PCR relied on HTBI primers, and a second-round multiplex PCR came next. In TCRdb, the multiplex PCR reads were re-called with MiXCR into one record per CDR3 protein. The table lists hundreds of thousands of distinct CDR3 sequences, more than 40% of them singletons. Findings and caveats of the study: Blood also harbored most expanded thyroid clonotypes above 0.001 frequency.

This clonotype appeared many times. The antigen is undetermined. Germline V gene data show CDR1 as SEHNR and CDR2 as FQNEAQ (reference sequence). J gave up 4 bases and V 5 bases, and 12 bases lay outside the gene matches. CDR3 size: 17 residues. Researchers turned away patients with other autoimmune diseases, uncontrolled infections, pregnancy or lactation. Fresh peripheral blood (approximately 9.2 ml) yielded the PBMCs. The chain carries TRBV7-9 and TRBJ1-2, with 11 bases aligning to TRBD1. Source material: peripheral blood. The receptor was derived from an adult man with Graves' ophthalmopathy. The chain's CDR3 is CASSNNGQGAISYGYTF. The DNA of the CDR3 is TGTGCCAGCAGCAACAATGGACAGGGGGCGATTAGCTATGGCTACACCTTC.